This TCR beta chain was observed in a study of T cells in Graves' hyperthyroidism and ophthalmopathy. This clonotype has more than one count but fewer than ten. Amplified TCR beta CDR3 regions came from RNA transcripts. RT-PCR in the first round (using the HTBI primer set) targeted the TCR CDR3. TCRdb re-called the multiplex PCR reads with MiXCR, one entry per CDR3 protein. This sample has some 510,000 distinct CDR3 sequences, with just over 45% found just once. V was trimmed by 0 bases and J by 0 bases, leaving 6 bases between them. The germline V gene has CDR1 DFQATT and CDR2 SNEGSKA (reference sequence). CDR3 length equals 14 residues.

This sequence joins TRBV20-1 and TRBJ1-5; D remains unclear. This TCR was recovered from a woman aged 18-35 years with Graves' hyperthyroidism. Sequenced sample: peripheral blood or thyroid tissue (not recorded which). The CDR3 sequence is CSARDGPSNQPQHF. The CDR3 DNA is TGCAGTGCTAGAGATGGTCCTAGCAATCAGCCCCAGCATTTT.